The clone carrying this TCR beta chain occurred a few times. Its target is not known. The record originates from a study of CD8+ T cells in alopecia areata. For the study at large: Tofacitinib dosing lasted 6 to 18 months, which was then followed by 6 months off drug. Treated patients received severity scores based on the percentage of scalp area affected. General study points: Scalp samples also contribute reads from the resident alphabeta T cells found in normal skin. Affected lesional scalp, above all in alopecia totalis/universalis, was more clonal than normal scalp.

The CDR3 totals 15 residues. V was trimmed by 0 bases and J by 2 bases, leaving 12 bases between them. Germline lookup yields CDR1 SGHDT and CDR2 YYEEEE. Sequencing templates came from extracted RNA that was reverse transcribed into cDNA. Clones were sequenced by immunoSEQ multiplex PCR, and TCRdb holds only the in-frame ones, with some missing. Here the sample spans about 60,000 clones, 35% to 55% being singletons. Stated treatment: oral pan-JAK inhibitor, 5-10 mg twice daily. This material consisted of CD8+ T cells sorted from blood, taken at roughly week 36, from a patient treated with tofacitinib. V and J are TRBV5-6 and TRBJ2-7; the D is unclear. The sequence was obtained from a human donor with alopecia areata. The CDR3 protein is CASSLVSLRAYEQYF. Here the CDR3 DNA reads TGTGCCAGCAGCTTGGTCTCTCTCCGCGCCTACGAGCAGTACTTC.